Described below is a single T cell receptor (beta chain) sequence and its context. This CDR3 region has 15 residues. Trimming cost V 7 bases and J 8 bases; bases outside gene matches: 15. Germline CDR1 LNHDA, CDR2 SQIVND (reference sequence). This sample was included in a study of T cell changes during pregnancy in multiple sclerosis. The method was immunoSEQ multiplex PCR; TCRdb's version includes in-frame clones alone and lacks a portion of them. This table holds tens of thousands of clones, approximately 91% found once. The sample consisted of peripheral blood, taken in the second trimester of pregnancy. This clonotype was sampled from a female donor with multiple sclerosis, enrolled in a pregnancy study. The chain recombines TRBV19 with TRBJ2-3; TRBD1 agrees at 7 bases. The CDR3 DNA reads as TGTGCCAGTAATCCGACAGGGTTTGGCATGGGTACGCAGTATTTT. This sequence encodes CASNPTGFGMGTQYF.